This T cell receptor beta chain stems from a study of T cell responses to AZD1222 COVID-19 vaccine. Study-level background: Combined were second doses at about 4 or about 12 weeks. Findings and caveats of the study: Donors skewed white British and female; clonal diversity was possibly underestimated. Without day 14 samples, only post-peak T cell repertoires were studied. An increase in Spike-specific TCR breadth and depth was observed after two AZD1222 doses.

The V and J ends lost 0 bases and 5 bases respectively, with 7 bases between them. This CDR3 comprises 13 residues. From germline, CDR1 is MNHNY and CDR2 SVGAGI (reference sequence). Worth noting for this clone: Its antigen is unknown.

Libraries were prepared by immunoSEQ multiplex PCR; TCRdb keeps only in-frame clonotypes and omits some of them. The table has 160,000 or so clones, more than 80% seen once. The chain has TRBV6-6 and TRBJ1-1; D is unresolved. The clonotype originates from an adult in good health. Sequences were derived from peripheral blood, sampled on day 0 of AZD1222 vaccination. Written as DNA, the CDR3 is TGTGCCAGCAGTTACTCGGAAGGAACTGAAGCTTTCTTT. This codes for CASSYSEGTEAFF.